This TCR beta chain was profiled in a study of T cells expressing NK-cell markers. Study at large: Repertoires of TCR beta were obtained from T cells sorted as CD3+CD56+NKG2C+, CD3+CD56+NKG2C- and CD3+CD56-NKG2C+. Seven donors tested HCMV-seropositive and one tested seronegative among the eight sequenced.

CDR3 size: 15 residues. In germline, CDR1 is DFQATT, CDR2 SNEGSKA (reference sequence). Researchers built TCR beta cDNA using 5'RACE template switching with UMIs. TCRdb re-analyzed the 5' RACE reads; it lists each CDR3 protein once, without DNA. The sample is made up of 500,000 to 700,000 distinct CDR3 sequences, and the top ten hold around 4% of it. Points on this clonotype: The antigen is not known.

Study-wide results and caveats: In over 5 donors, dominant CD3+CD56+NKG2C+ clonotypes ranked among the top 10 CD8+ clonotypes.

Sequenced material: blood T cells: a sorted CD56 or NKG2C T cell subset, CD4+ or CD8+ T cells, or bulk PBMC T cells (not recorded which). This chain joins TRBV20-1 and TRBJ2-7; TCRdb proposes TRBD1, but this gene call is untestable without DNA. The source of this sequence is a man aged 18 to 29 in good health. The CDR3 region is CSARSPLTGNYEQYF.